A selection of T cell receptor beta chains follows, all from one sample in a study of CD8 T cells in Susac syndrome. In TCRdb, the immunoSEQ multiplex PCR reads were re-called with MiXCR into one record per CDR3 protein. Among 95,000 to 150,000 distinct CDR3 sequences listed, around 94% were seen once. Sequencing used CD8+ T cells from PBMCs. All receptors come from a human donor with Susac syndrome. Each CDR3 is given with its conserved first and last residue. Fields, in order: clone size, J gene, V gene, D gene, CDR3 DNA, CDR3 protein. The D gene is left open where the match is weak. Clone size appears in some rows only: once, few, many, or a class for an expanded clone.

NA | TRBJ2-1 | TRBV7-9 | NA | TGTGCCAGCAGCTACCCGGACCCAGGGGACGAGCAGTTCTTC | CASSYPDPGDEQFF
NA | TRBJ2-7 | TRBV6-5 | TRBD2 | TGTGCCAGCAGTTACTTCCCGCGGGGGACGGGGTCCTACGAGCAGTACTTC | CASSYFPRGTGSYEQYF
NA | TRBJ2-3 | TRBV7-9 | TRBD2 | TGTGCCAGCAGCGGCTGGACTAGCGGGATCTCCGGGGAGGATACGCAGTATTTT | CASSGWTSGISGEDTQYF
NA | TRBJ2-2 | TRBV30 | NA | TGTGCCTGGATTCGGACGACGAACACCGGGGAGCTGTTTTTT | CAWIRTTNTGELFF
NA | TRBJ1-5 | TRBV12-3/TRBV12-4 | NA | TGTGCCAGCAGTTTAATGGGGAGGGGAAATCAGCCCCAGCATTTT | CASSLMGRGNQPQHF
NA | TRBJ1-1 | TRBV4-3 | NA | TGCGCCAGCAGCCATGGGTCAGGGTACACTGAAGCTTTCTTT | CASSHGSGYTEAFF
NA | TRBJ1-5 | TRBV27 | NA | TGTGCCAGCAGTCCCACAGGTGGGAATCAGCCCCAGCATTTT | CASSPTGGNQPQHF
NA | TRBJ1-1 | TRBV4-3 | TRBD1 | TGCGCCAGCAGCCAGGCGGGACAGATGAACACTGAAGCTTTCTTT | CASSQAGQMNTEAFF
NA | TRBJ2-7 | TRBV11-2 | TRBD1 | TGTGCCAGCAGCCTGCGGACAGGGGTTGGGTACGAGCAGTACTTC | CASSLRTGVGYEQYF
NA | TRBJ2-5 | TRBV13 | TRBD1 | TGTGCCAGCAGCCCCTCTCGGACAGGGGGCGAGACCCAGTACTTC | CASSPSRTGGETQYF
NA | TRBJ2-1 | TRBV4-3 | NA | TGCGCCAGCAGCCAAGATCCGGGAATGGGCTACAATGAGCAGTTCTTC | CASSQDPGMGYNEQFF
once | TRBJ2-7 | TRBV25-1 | NA | TGTGCCAGCAGTGAAGTAGGAGCCTACGAGCAGTACTTC | CASSEVGAYEQYF
NA | TRBJ2-3 | TRBV4-3 | NA | TGCGCCAGCAGCCAAGTGCGAGGCTACACAGATACGCAGTATTTT | CASSQVRGYTDTQYF
NA | TRBJ1-5 | TRBV9 | NA | TGTGCCAGCAGCCGAGACAGTACTTATCAGCCCCAGCATTTT | CASSRDSTYQPQHF
NA | TRBJ2-7 | TRBV20-1 | NA | TGCAGTGCTCTACGGGGAGGCGAGCAGTACTTC | CSALRGGEQYF
once | TRBJ1-4 | TRBV30 | NA | TGTGCCTGGACTGTGGAGGGCGGTGAAAAACTGTTTTTT | CAWTVEGGEKLFF
NA | TRBJ1-2 | TRBV7-2 | TRBD1 | TGTGCCAGCAGACTGGGACAGAACTATGGCTACACCTTC | CASRLGQNYGYTF
NA | TRBJ2-3 | TRBV9 | TRBD1 | TGTGCCAGCAGCGTAGCCTACAGGGGAGATACGCAGTATTTT | CASSVAYRGDTQYF
NA | TRBJ1-1 | TRBV29-1 | TRBD1 | TGCAGCCTAAGGACAGGGGGCAGAACTGAAGCTTTCTTT | CSLRTGGRTEAFF
NA | TRBJ2-7 | TRBV12-3/TRBV12-4 | NA | TGTGCCAGCAGCCTAACACGAGACGAGCAGTACTTC | CASSLTRDEQYF
NA | TRBJ2-3 | TRBV27 | TRBD1 | TGTGCCAGCAGTCAAACCGGGACAGGGCGGAATACGCAGTATTTT | CASSQTGTGRNTQYF
NA | TRBJ2-4 | TRBV30 | NA | TGTGCCTGGAGTGTACCCAGTGTCCTAGCCAAAAACATTCAGTACTTC | CAWSVPSVLAKNIQYF
NA | TRBJ1-1 | TRBV29-1 | NA | TGCAGCGTTGATCGGGCAGGGCAAACTGAAGCTTTCTTT | CSVDRAGQTEAFF
NA | TRBJ2-1 | TRBV4-2 | NA | TGTGCCAGCAGCCAAGATGGGGAAAAAGGTTGGGACAATGAGCAGTTCTTC | CASSQDGEKGWDNEQFF
NA | TRBJ1-2 | TRBV12-3/TRBV12-4 | NA | TGTGCCAGCACCGAGTCTCTAAACTATGGCTACACCTTC | CASTESLNYGYTF
NA | TRBJ1-3 | TRBV12-3/TRBV12-4 | NA | TGTGCCATGATAGCAGAAAACGGAAACACCATATATTTT | CAMIAENGNTIYF
NA | TRBJ2-7 | TRBV4-3 | NA | TGCGCCAGCAGCCAGGACAGCTCCTACGAGCAGTACTTC | CASSQDSSYEQYF
NA | TRBJ2-1 | TRBV13 | NA | NA | CASSTSLAGGTSSYNEQFF
NA | TRBJ2-7 | TRBV7-9 | NA | TGTGCCAGCAGCTTAGTGACAGGTTCCTACGAGCAGTACTTC | CASSLVTGSYEQYF
NA | TRBJ2-6 | TRBV13 | TRBD1 | TGTGCCAGCAGCTTAGCAGGGGGCGCCTCTGGGGCCAACGTCCTGACTTTC | CASSLAGGASGANVLTF
NA | TRBJ2-5 | TRBV4-3 | NA | TGCGCCAGCAGCCAAGATGTAGAATACCAAGAGACCCAGTACTTC | CASSQDVEYQETQYF
NA | TRBJ1-2 | TRBV29-1 | TRBD1 | TGCAGCGTTACGACAGGGGAGGATGGCTACACCTTC | CSVTTGEDGYTF
NA | TRBJ2-3 | TRBV25-1 | NA | TGTGCCAGCAGTGAGCCGCGACTAGCAGATACGCAGTATTTT | CASSEPRLADTQYF